The T cell receptor beta chain under discussion was sequenced for a study of blood T cell repertoires in COVID-19. At the level of the study: T cells, B-cell-depleted T cells, or PBMCs supplied cDNA or gDNA.

Recruitment covered under 25 US areas and drew participants whose ages spanned roughly 18 to 89 years. Cohorts were determined from participant-reported clinical history. The CDR3 covers 12 residues. The V gene lost 6 bases and the J gene lost 3 bases, with 8 bases spanning the gap. As originally analysed: From reference gene primer amplification, estimates of nucleated cell counts were derived. Measured with immunoSEQ multiplex PCR; TCRdb has only the in-frame clones, and not every one. The V and J calls and the clone size are those of that table, but D and trimming were determined from the DNA. The sample shows 470,000 or so clones, approximately 90% of them seen only once.

This TCR derives from a woman aged 18-30 years with acute COVID-19. The sequenced material came from PBMCs or T cells enriched from blood (not recorded which). The V and J genes are TRBV12-3 or TRBV12-4 and TRBJ1-1; no firm D call. The CDR3 DNA sequence: TGTGCCAGCAGCCTAAGTTACACTGAAGCTTTCTTT. Its translation is CASSLSYTEAFF.